The entry below describes one T cell receptor (beta chain). Its antigen is unidentified. This sample is drawn from a study of beta chain features in type 1 diabetes. Whole-study results and caveats: Diminished insertions and augmented deletions at VDJ junctions characterized type 1 diabetes patients. TCRB CDR3s from Type 1 diabetes patients were moderately but significantly shorter in all four CD4+ subsets. A potential PCR bias toward shorter templates would be equal in patient and control samples.

The V end was cut by 0 bases, the J end by 0 bases, with 12 bases between. The CDR3 length is 16 residues. Germline lookup yields CDR1 GTSNPN and CDR2 SVGIG (reference sequence). The collection from each donor was one heparinised blood draw averaging around 120 mL. Sorting that relied on CD45RO/CCR7/CD25/CD127/CD95/CD27 yielded CD4+ naive, central memory, regulatory and stem cell-like memory cells. Expressed TCRB transcripts were sequenced after all isolated RNA was converted to cDNA. Clones were read by immunoSEQ multiplex PCR, and TCRdb kept only the in-frame ones, dropping some. The data show roughly 150,000 clones, with around 8% seen just once and around 0.56% held by the top ten.

The chain recombines TRBV30 with TRBJ1-3, with no clear D. The sequenced sample was central memory CD4+ T cells from blood. This receptor was taken from a woman in her late teens or twenties with type 1 diabetes. CDR3 sequence reads: CAWSVLGLNSGNTIYF. As DNA, the CDR3 is TGTGCCTGGAGTGTACTCGGGTTAAACTCTGGAAACACCATATATTTT.